These 25 T cell receptor beta chains were all obtained from the same sample, sequenced in a study of neurological immune-mediated disorders. TCRdb re-called the 5' RACE reads through MiXCR, storing one row per CDR3 protein. The sample holds 70,000 to 95,000 distinct CDR3 sequences; over 12% are singletons and the top ten take roughly 6.8%. The specimen was PBMCs. These TCRs come from a woman between 45 and 65 years old in good health.

At least ten counts were recorded for this clonotype. This chain connects TRBV27 to TRBJ1-2; 7 nucleotides match TRBD1. The V gene's germline CDR1 is MNHEY and CDR2 SMNVEV (reference sequence). The CDR3 totals 15 residues. The V and J ends lost 3 bases and 8 bases, in that order; junction bases with no gene match: 12. DNA of the CDR3: TGTGCCAGCAGTTTGGGACAGCTAAGCCCCTCGGGCTACACCTTC. Encoded protein: CASSLGQLSPSGYTF.

This clonotype was detected many times. The chain has TRBV28 and TRBJ2-7, with D uncertain. V shed 6 bases and J shed 5 bases, with 14 bases lying between them. The CDR3 is made up of 13 amino acids. CDR1 and CDR2 from the germline V gene are MDHEN and SYDVKM. The CDR3 region has the DNA TGTGCCAGCAGACGCACAGACGTCGACGAGCAGTACTTC. It yields the protein CASRRTDVDEQYF.

The chain carries TRBV29-1 and TRBJ2-1; D is possibly TRBD2 (5 bases). The CDR3 is 16 residues long. Between the trimmed V and J ends, which lost 6 bases and 0 bases, there was a span of 18 bases. Germline V gene lookup returns CDR1 SQVTM and CDR2 ANQGSEA. CDR3 bases: TGCAGCGTAGGTGGGAGTTCCATCTACTCCTACAATGAGCAGTTCTTC. The encoded protein is CSVGGSSIYSYNEQFF.

This clonotype appeared many times. The gene calls are TRBV29-1 and TRBJ1-2, with D unresolved. The V and J ends lost 2 bases and 4 bases respectively, with 5 bases between them. CDR1 is SQVTM, CDR2 ANQGSEA, per germline. The CDR3 is 11 amino acids. CDR3 protein: CSVERIYGYTF. CDR3 nucleotides: TGCAGCGTTGAAAGGATCTATGGCTACACCTTC.

This clonotype was seen ten or more times. The J gene is TRBJ1-2, the V gene TRBV5-1, with D possibly matching TRBD1 (6 bases). V was trimmed by 7 bases and J by 6 bases, leaving 16 bases between them. Germline V CDR1 and CDR2: SGHRS, YFSETQ. The CDR3 is 13 residues long. CDR3 protein: CASRRQEIDGYTF. CDR3 bases: TGCGCCAGCCGTAGACAGGAAATAGATGGCTACACCTTC.

This clonotype was found many times. The chain employs TRBV12-3 or TRBV12-4 and TRBJ1-2; tentative D call: TRBD1 (5 bases). The length of the CDR3 is 16 residues. V shed 6 bases and J shed 7 bases, with 24 bases lying between them. The DNA for the CDR3 is TGTGCCAGCAGCCCACTCCCGGGACGGGGAGTAGGTGGCTACACCTTC. This gives the protein CASSPLPGRGVGGYTF.

This clonotype was counted ten times or more. The chain carries TRBV5-1 and TRBJ2-3; 10 positions match TRBD2. Germline V lookup: CDR1 SGHRS, CDR2 YFSETQ. The CDR3 covers 16 residues. Trimming at V came to 0 bases and at J to 6 bases, leaving 7 bases not matched to a gene. The CDR3 here is CASSLEWTSGGDTQYF. Here the CDR3 DNA reads TGCGCCAGCAGCTTGGAGTGGACTAGCGGAGGGGATACGCAGTATTTT. The full variable domain, its missing parts supplied by reference TRBV5-1 and TRBJ2-3, is KAGVTQTPRYLIKTRGQQVTLSCSPISGHRSVSWYQQTPGQGLQFLFEYFSETQRNKGNFPGRFSGRQFSNSRSEMNVSTLELGDSALYLCASSLEWTSGGDTQYFGPGTRLTVL.

This clonotype was recorded at least ten times. The chain joins TRBV2 to TRBJ2-3; 8 nucleotides agree with TRBD1. CDR1 is SNHLY, CDR2 FYNNEI, per germline. The CDR3 consists of 15 residues. The ends lost 5 bases at V and 5 bases at J; junction bases unmatched: 9. CDR3 nucleotides: TGTGCCAGCAGTCCCGACAGGGGATATCGAGATACGCAGTATTTT. The encoded protein is CASSPDRGYRDTQYF. Full variable domain (rest looked up from reference TRBV2 and TRBJ2-3): EPEVTQTPSHQVTQMGQEVILRCVPISNHLYFYWYRQILGQKVEFLVSFYNNEISEKSEIFDDQFSVERPDGSNFTLKIRSTKLEDSAMYFCASSPDRGYRDTQYFGPGTRLTVL.

The V gene is TRBV5-1, the J gene TRBJ2-7; D is tentatively TRBD1 or TRBD2 (5 bases each). Germline V gene lookup returns CDR1 SGHRS and CDR2 YFSETQ. This CDR3 contains 14 residues. Trimming stripped 4 bases from V and 6 bases from J, with 17 bases between. DNA of the CDR3: TGCGCCAGCAGCGAAGGGACGGGGAGCGGCGAGCAGTACTTC. Its translation is CASSEGTGSGEQYF.

In this sample, this clonotype turned up many times. The chain links TRBV3-1 to TRBJ2-1; a weak D match, TRBD2 (6 bases). CDR1 LGHDT and CDR2 YNNKEL come from the germline V gene (reference sequence). V lost 3 bases and J 0 bases, leaving 6 bases between the germline ends. The CDR3 loop spans 14 amino acids. The CDR3 spells CASSHGSSYNEQFF. The CDR3 DNA follows: TGTGCCAGCAGCCACGGGAGCTCCTACAATGAGCAGTTCTTC.

The table lists this clonotype with many counts. The chain has TRBV5-1 and TRBJ1-1, with D hard to call. Germline V CDR1 and CDR2: SGHRS, YFSETQ. V lost 7 bases and J lost 2, with 15 bases in between. The CDR3 runs 14 residues. CDR3 in amino acids: CASHPPGGNTEAFF. In DNA, the CDR3 is TGCGCCAGCCATCCGCCTGGAGGAAACACTGAAGCTTTCTTT.

This clonotype was detected ten times or more. V usage is TRBV5-1 and J usage is TRBJ2-6; D unclear. Trimming left V 4 bases short and J 2 bases short, with 7 bases between. Looked up from germline, CDR1 is SGHRS and CDR2 is YFSETQ. This CDR3 has 14 residues. CDR3 region: CASSPRTGANVLTF. The CDR3 bases are TGCGCCAGCAGCCCCCGAACTGGGGCCAACGTCCTGACTTTC.

The table lists this clonotype with many counts. The CDR3 sequence is CASSLYTPNTEAFF. CDR3 DNA: TGTGCCAGCAGTTTATACACGCCGAACACTGAAGCTTTCTTT. The J gene is TRBJ1-1, the V gene TRBV28; D not certain. The CDR3 length is 14 residues. V was pared by 1 base and J by 1 base, with 7 bases between. Germline V CDR1 and CDR2: MDHEN, SYDVKM.

There are many counts of this clonotype. The chain employs TRBV2 and TRBJ2-1; 7 nucleotides match TRBD2. Per germline, CDR1 SNHLY and CDR2 FYNNEI. Germline trimming cut 5 bases from V and 3 bases from J; bases unmatched to any gene: 7. The length of the CDR3 is 15 residues. The CDR3 nucleotides read TGTGCCAGCAGTCAGAGCGGGATCGACTACAATGAGCAGTTCTTC. Its translation: CASSQSGIDYNEQFF.

The table lists this clonotype with many counts. The genes are TRBV5-1 and TRBJ2-3; 8 nucleotides match TRBD1. The CDR3 loop spans 15 amino acids. Germline lookup yields CDR1 SGHRS and CDR2 YFSETQ. The V segment lost 2 bases and the J segment 2 bases; nucleotides outside the gene matches: 4. CDR3 sequence reads: CASSLQGGFTDTQYF. CDR3 DNA: TGCGCCAGCAGCTTACAGGGGGGCTTCACAGATACGCAGTATTTT.

This clonotype came up many times. V usage is TRBV6-5 and J usage is TRBJ1-2, with D perhaps matching TRBD1 (5 bases). The CDR3 totals 13 residues. Germline CDR1 reads MNHEY; CDR2 reads SVGAGI. The V gene lost 6 bases and the J gene lost 3 bases, with 11 bases spanning the gap. CDR3 sequence reads: CASSSLGDYGYTF. The CDR3 region has the DNA TGTGCCAGCAGCTCCCTGGGGGACTATGGCTACACCTTC.

This clonotype turned up a few times. The chain carries TRBV21-1 and TRBJ1-1; no DNA check was done on the table's D call, TRBD1. TRBV21-1 is assigned pseudogene status. The CDR3 spans 17 residues. The CDR3 reads CASLHPPGHPTNTEAFF. DNA for the CDR3: TGTGCCAGCCTTCACCCCCCGGGACACCCCACGAACACTGAAGCTTTCTTT.

In this sample, this clonotype turned up many times. This chain joins TRBV5-1 and TRBJ1-2; D gene ambiguous. With 0 bases removed from V and 6 bases from J, the gap between germline ends came to 12 bases. This CDR3 is built from 14 residues. CDR1 is SGHRS and CDR2 is YFSETQ in the germline V gene. CDR3 amino acids: CASSLEGVTDGYTF. The CDR3, as DNA: TGCGCCAGCAGCTTGGAGGGCGTGACGGATGGCTACACCTTC.

This clonotype occurred a few times. This rearrangement joins TRBV29-1 to TRBJ2-1; D unclear. The CDR3 loop spans 11 amino acids. Trimming cost V 7 bases and J 8 bases, with 12 bases left between them. Germline CDR1 and CDR2: SQVTM and ANQGSEA. CDR3 nucleotides: TGCAGCGCCAACTTTTACCATGAGCAGTTCTTC. Its translation is CSANFYHEQFF.

This clonotype was seen at least ten times. The CDR3 spells CASTGGLTDTQYF. The CDR3 DNA is TGCGCCAGCACAGGAGGGCTTACAGATACGCAGTATTTT. V usage is TRBV5-1 and J usage is TRBJ2-3; a weak D match, TRBD2 (6 bases). The CDR3 consists of 13 residues. The V end was cut by 6 bases, the J end by 3 bases, with 11 bases between. Germline CDR1 SGHRS, CDR2 YFSETQ.

This clonotype was counted at least ten times. V usage is TRBV5-1 and J usage is TRBJ2-1; 8 bases match TRBD2. The CDR3 has 15 amino acids. Germline-derived CDR1 and CDR2 are SGHRS and YFSETQ. The V and J ends lost 0 bases and 9 bases, in that order; junction bases with no gene match: 8. Here the CDR3 reads CASSLASGSPSEQFF. The CDR3 nucleotides read TGCGCCAGCAGCTTGGCCAGCGGGAGCCCCAGTGAGCAGTTCTTC.

This clonotype was picked up many times. This chain uses TRBV7-8 with TRBJ2-3; D may match TRBD1 or TRBD2 (6 bases each). Germline-derived CDR1 and CDR2 are SGHVS and FQNEAQ. The V end lost 7 bases, the J end lost 4 bases, and 21 bases lay between the germline ends. This CDR3 spans 16 amino acids. CDR3 residues: CASTSRRQGRSDTQYF. CDR3 DNA sequence: TGTGCCAGCACCTCCCGGAGGCAGGGGAGGTCAGATACGCAGTATTTT. Using reference TRBV7-8 and TRBJ2-3 for the parts outside the CDR3, the full variable domain is GAGVSQSPRYKVAKRGQDVALRCDPISGHVSLFWYQQALGQGPEFLTYFQNEAQLDKSGLPSDRFFAERPEGSVSTLKIQRTQQEDSAVYLCASTSRRQGRSDTQYFGPGTRLTVL.

The table lists this clonotype with many counts. This chain links TRBV3-1 with TRBJ2-1, with D unclear. CDR1 LGHDT and CDR2 YNNKEL come from the germline V gene (reference sequence). The CDR3 sequence is 16 residues long. V was cut by 1 base and J by 4 bases, with 14 bases left in between. CDR3 loop: CASSQVGSHSYNEQFF. The CDR3 region has the DNA TGTGCCAGCAGCCAAGTCGGCTCCCACAGTTACAATGAGCAGTTCTTC.

In this sample, this clonotype turned up many times. The rearrangement links TRBV5-1 to TRBJ2-7; a possible D gene is TRBD1 (5 bases). The CDR3 is made up of 14 amino acids. In germline, CDR1 is SGHRS, CDR2 YFSETQ. V gave up 1 base and J gave up 5 bases, with 13 bases separating them. In DNA, the CDR3 is TGCGCCAGCAGCTTGCCAGGGATCCCCAACGAGCAGTACTTC. It codes for CASSLPGIPNEQYF.

This clonotype was seen at least ten times. This could be a read error, since a much larger clone is one nucleotide away. This chain joins TRBV10-2 and TRBJ2-2; 8 bases are a match to TRBD2. CDR3 size: 16 residues. CDR1 WSHSY and CDR2 SAAADI come from the germline V gene. Here the CDR3 DNA reads TGCGCCAACAGTGATCCCCAAGCGGGAGTAACCGGGGAGCTGTTTTTT. It codes for CANSDPQAGVTGELFF.